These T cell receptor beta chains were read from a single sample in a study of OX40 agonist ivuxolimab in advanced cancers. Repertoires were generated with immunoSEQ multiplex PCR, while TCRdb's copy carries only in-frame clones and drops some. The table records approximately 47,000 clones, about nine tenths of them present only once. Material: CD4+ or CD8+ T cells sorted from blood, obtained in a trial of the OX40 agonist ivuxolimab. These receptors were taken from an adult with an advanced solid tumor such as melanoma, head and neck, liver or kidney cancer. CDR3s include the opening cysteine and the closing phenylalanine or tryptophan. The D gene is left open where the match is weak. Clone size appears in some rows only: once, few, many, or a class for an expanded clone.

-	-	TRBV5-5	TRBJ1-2	CASSLVSGAGWGGYTF	TGTGCCAGCAGCTTGGTTAGTGGAGCAGGCTGGGGTGGCTACACCTTC
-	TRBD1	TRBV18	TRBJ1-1	CASSPGQGMAFF	TGTGCCAGCTCTCCCGGACAGGGGATGGCTTTCTTT
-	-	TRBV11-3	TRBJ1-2	CASSSRYRTNYGYTF	TGTGCCAGCAGCTCGCGGTACAGGACTAACTATGGCTACACCTTC
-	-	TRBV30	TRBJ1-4	CAWSVGVGEKLFF	TGTGCCTGGAGTGTAGGGGTGGGTGAAAAACTGTTTTTT
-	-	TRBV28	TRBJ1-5	CASSFLYSNQPQHF	TGTGCCAGCAGTTTTCTGTATAGCAATCAGCCCCAGCATTTT
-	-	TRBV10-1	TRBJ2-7	CASSAPGSPYEQYF	TGCGCCAGCAGTGCTCCGGGCTCACCCTACGAGCAGTACTTC
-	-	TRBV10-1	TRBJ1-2	CASSETLRGTGYTF	TGCGCCAGCAGTGAGACCCTCCGCGGGACTGGCTACACCTTC
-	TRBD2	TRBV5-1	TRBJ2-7	CASAKTSGTIYEQYF	TGCGCCAGCGCCAAAACTAGCGGGACGATCTACGAGCAGTACTTC
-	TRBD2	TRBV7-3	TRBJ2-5	CASSPGRGIQETQYF	TGTGCCAGCAGCCCCGGGAGGGGGATTCAAGAGACCCAGTACTTC
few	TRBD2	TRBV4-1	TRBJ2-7	CASSQDDASGNYEQYF	TGCGCCAGCAGCCAAGATGACGCTAGCGGGAACTACGAGCAGTACTTC
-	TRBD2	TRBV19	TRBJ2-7	CASSQGGRTSGSSYEQYF	TGTGCCAGTAGTCAGGGGGGCCGGACTAGCGGGTCCTCCTACGAGCAGTACTTC
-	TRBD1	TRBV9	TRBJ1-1	CASSVGAGGKNTEAFF	TGTGCCAGCAGCGTAGGGGCAGGGGGCAAGAACACTGAAGCTTTCTTT
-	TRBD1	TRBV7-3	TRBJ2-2	CASSPGTGFTGELFF	TGTGCCAGCAGCCCCGGGACAGGGTTTACCGGGGAGCTGTTTTTT